Included here is one T cell receptor beta chain sequence, with context. The V and J ends lost 6 bases and 2 bases, in that order; junction bases with no gene match: 1. This CDR3 has 12 amino acids. Germline lookup yields CDR1 MDHEN and CDR2 SYDVKM. Data came from immunoSEQ multiplex PCR; TCRdb stores just in-frame clones and leaves some out. The data show more than 110,000 clones, about 83% seen once. The source of the sample is a study of blood T cell repertoires in COVID-19. This clonotype was sampled from a woman in her thirties or forties with acute or convalescent COVID-19. V is TRBV28 and J is TRBJ2-7; TRBD2 matches 7 bases. Sample: peripheral blood. CDR3 in amino acids: CASRLAPYEQYF. The CDR3 DNA reads TGTGCCAGCAGACTAGCGCCCTACGAGCAGTACTTC.